Each of the 9 T cell receptor beta chains below was sequenced from the same sample in a study of chemoradiotherapy in HPV16-positive cancers. Assay used: immunoSEQ multiplex PCR; TCRdb lists only in-frame clones, some missing. The data show thousands of clones, 85% to 90% seen once. This sample comprised tumor tissue, obtained from a patient who underwent chemoradiotherapy. These TCRs come from a human donor with HPV-associated anogenital cancer.

V gene TRBV18 combines with J gene TRBJ1-4, with D uncertain. The CDR3 extends over 14 amino acids. Germline CDR1 KGHSH, CDR2 LQKENI. V shed 3 bases and J shed 6 bases, with 11 bases lying between them. CDR3 coding DNA: TGTGCCAGCTCACCGACGGATACGGATGAAAAACTGTTTTTT. It specifies CASSPTDTDEKLFF. Supplemented by reference TRBV18 and TRBJ1-4, the full variable domain reads NAGVMQNPRHLVRRRGQEARLRCSPMKGHSHVYWYRQLPEEGLKFMVYLQKENIIDESGMPKERFSAEFPKEGPSILRIQQVVRGDSAAYFCASSPTDTDEKLFFGSGTQLSVL.

This chain links TRBV18 with TRBJ1-2, with D hard to call. The germline V gene has CDR1 KGHSH and CDR2 LQKENI. V lost 0 bases, J lost 4 bases, and 9 bases lay in between. There are 14 residues in the CDR3. The CDR3 sequence is CASSPPGFPYGYTF. The CDR3 DNA sequence: TGTGCCAGCTCACCACCGGGGTTCCCCTATGGCTACACCTTC.

This clone has just a few counts. This sequence joins TRBV29-1 and TRBJ2-1, with 11 bases that match TRBD2. In germline, CDR1 is SQVTM, CDR2 ANQGSEA. The junction had 9 bases not matched to a gene; V was cut back by 6 bases and J by 5 bases. CDR3 length: 15 residues. The CDR3 region is CSVGISGGANNEQFF. In DNA, the CDR3 is TGCAGCGTCGGTATTAGCGGGGGGGCCAACAATGAGCAGTTCTTC.

The V gene is TRBV2, the J gene TRBJ2-3, with TRBD1 matching 10 bases. The V gene's germline CDR1 is SNHLY and CDR2 FYNNEI. This CDR3 comprises 14 residues. Trimming at V came to 7 bases and at J to 3 bases, leaving 4 bases not matched to a gene. As DNA, the CDR3 is TGTGCCAGCACTCGGGACAGGGGAACAGATACGCAGTATTTT. Protein product: CASTRDRGTDTQYF.

This CDR3 is CASSREATGELFF. The CDR3 DNA is TGTGCCAGCAGCCGAGAGGCCACCGGGGAGCTGTTTTTT. The gene calls are TRBV5-5 and TRBJ2-2; no definite D call. The V end lost 4 bases, the J end lost 4 bases, and 8 bases lay between the germline ends. Germline CDR1 reads SGHKS; CDR2 reads YYEKEE (reference sequence). This CDR3 is 13 amino acids long.

This rearrangement joins TRBV5-4 to TRBJ1-6, with TRBD1 matching over 7 bases. V lost 4 bases to trimming and J lost 7 bases; unmatched junction nucleotides: 8. CDR3 size: 15 residues. Germline CDR1 is SGHNT and CDR2 is YYREEE (reference sequence). CDR3 sequence: CASSLPGTDNSPLHF. The DNA for the CDR3 is TGTGCCAGCAGCCTACCCGGGACAGACAATTCACCCCTCCACTTT.

The J gene is TRBJ2-7, the V gene TRBV27; 9 positions agree with TRBD1. This CDR3 spans 16 amino acids. Germline CDR1 and CDR2: MNHEY and SMNVEV (reference sequence). J gave up 2 bases and V 5 bases, and 10 bases lay outside the gene matches. The CDR3 DNA sequence: TGTGCCAGCAGTCTGAGGATCGGGACAGGGACCTACGAGCAGTACTTC. Encoded protein: CASSLRIGTGTYEQYF.

The genes are TRBV5-4 and TRBJ1-4; tentatively, D is TRBD1 (6 bases). The CDR3 totals 14 residues. Per the germline V gene, CDR1 is SGHNT and CDR2 is YYREEE (reference sequence). Trimming pared 4 bases from V and 4 bases from J, leaving 11 bases between. CDR3 nucleotide sequence: TGTGCCAGCAGCCAGGACAGCGGTAATGAAAAACTGTTTTTT. This translates into CASSQDSGNEKLFF.

The chain has TRBV15 and TRBJ1-5; tentative D call: TRBD1 (5 bases). Per germline, CDR1 LNHNV and CDR2 YYDKDF (reference sequence). V was cut by 1 base and J by 10 bases, with 11 bases left in between. The CDR3 has 13 residues. This CDR3 is CATSRARGSPQHF. The CDR3 nucleotides read TGTGCCACCAGCAGAGCGCGGGGCTCACCCCAGCATTTT.